This T cell receptor beta chain was recovered during a study of breast tumors, draining lymph nodes, adjacent tissues. General study findings and limits: Luminal-like breast cancer showed significantly greater tumor-nontumor repertoire similarity than basal-like breast cancer did.

This clonotype was seen ten or more times. The antigen remains unidentified. Breast cancer patients provided tissue from their axillary draining lymph nodes. Using its own MiXCR run on the multiplex PCR reads, TCRdb lists one record per CDR3 protein. The data contain a few hundred thousand distinct CDR3 sequences, around 35% of them singletons. Germline trimming cut 2 bases from V and 5 bases from J; bases unmatched to any gene: 10. The CDR3 is 17 amino acids. The germline CDR1 and CDR2 sequences are SGHNT and YYREEE (reference sequence). This receptor was identified in a female donor with breast cancer. Some clones in this sample may be carry-over from other donors' samples. V gene TRBV5-4 combines with J gene TRBJ2-2, with 9 bases that match TRBD2. The sample taken for sequencing was axillary lymph node tissue. Written as DNA, the CDR3 is TGTGCCAGCAGCTTCGTGGTAGCGGGAGTGGGTACCGGGGAGCTGTTTTTT. Translating gives CASSFVVAGVGTGELFF.